The present entry profiles one TCR beta chain with its context. This specimen belongs to a study of T cell changes during pregnancy in multiple sclerosis. Trimming cost V 3 bases and J 1 base, with 6 bases left between them. The length of the CDR3 is 14 residues. CDR1 is KGHSH, CDR2 LQKENI, per germline. The data were produced by immunoSEQ multiplex PCR, yet TCRdb's version contains in-frame clones alone and is incomplete. The data hold tens of thousands of clones, with 88% observed a single time. The V call is TRBV18, the J call TRBJ2-2; possible D gene TRBD2, 5 bases. This clonotype was sampled from a female donor with multiple sclerosis, enrolled in a pregnancy study. The sample here was CD4+ T cells from peripheral blood mononuclear cells, taken in the second trimester of pregnancy. The CDR3 sequence: CASSPAGNTGELFF. CDR3 coding DNA: TGTGCCAGCTCACCGGCGGGGAACACCGGGGAGCTGTTTTTT.